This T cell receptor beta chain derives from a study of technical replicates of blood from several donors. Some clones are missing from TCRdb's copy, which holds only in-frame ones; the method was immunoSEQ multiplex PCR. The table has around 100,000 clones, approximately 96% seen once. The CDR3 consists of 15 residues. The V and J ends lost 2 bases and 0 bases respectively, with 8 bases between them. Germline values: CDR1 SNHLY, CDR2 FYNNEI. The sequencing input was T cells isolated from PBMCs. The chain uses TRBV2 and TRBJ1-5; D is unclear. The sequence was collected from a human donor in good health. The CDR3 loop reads CASSEFHISNQPQHF. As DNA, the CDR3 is TGTGCCAGCAGTGAATTTCACATTAGCAATCAGCCCCAGCATTTT.